This TCR beta chain stems from a study of blood T cells in healthy people across ages. Primed by a sample-barcoded 5' primer and a J-beta primer mix, a second PCR proceeded for roughly 6 to 12 cycles. A single record per CDR3 protein comes from TCRdb applying MiXCR to the 5' RACE reads. The sample shows hundreds of thousands of distinct CDR3 sequences, 52% of them seen only once. Ten or more counts support this clonotype. The CDR3 length is 18 residues. V lost 1 base, J lost 3 bases, and 23 bases lay in between. Germline V gene data show CDR1 as SGHRS and CDR2 as YFSETQ. The sequencing sample was made of blood. The chain uses TRBV5-1 and TRBJ2-7; unclear D gene. This receptor was obtained from a woman aged 80 or over in good health. The CDR3 spells CASSLKALVGQNFYEQYF. In DNA form, the CDR3 reads TGCGCCAGCAGCTTGAAAGCCCTTGTCGGCCAGAACTTCTACGAGCAGTACTTC. Full variable domain (rest looked up from reference TRBV5-1 and TRBJ2-7): KAGVTQTPRYLIKTRGQQVTLSCSPISGHRSVSWYQQTPGQGLQFLFEYFSETQRNKGNFPGRFSGRQFSNSRSEMNVSTLELGDSALYLCASSLKALVGQNFYEQYFGPGTRLTVT.